This T cell receptor beta chain was captured in a study of Ad26.COV2.S vaccination and SARS-CoV-2 variants. Notes on the study in general: Once vaccination had occurred, spike-specific CD8+ and CD4+ T cell responses reportedly showed substantial breadth.

Comments on this clone: Its specificity is not known.

Using immunoSEQ multiplex PCR, the repertoire was profiled, and TCRdb retains in-frame clones only, with some absent. The table shows roughly 140,000 clones, with 86% occurring only once. The CDR3 sequence is 17 residues long. V was clipped by 2 bases and J by 6 bases; unmatched bases: 11. Looked up from germline, CDR1 is KGHSH and CDR2 is LQKENI. This rearrangement joins TRBV18 to TRBJ1-5, with 9 bases aligning to TRBD1. The receptor comes from a human donor who had recovered from COVID-19. This sample comprised peripheral blood, obtained after recovery from COVID-19. CDR3 nucleotide sequence: TGTGCCAGCTCACCAGTTGGGGGACAGGGCATTAGTCAGCCCCAGCATTTT. The encoded protein is CASSPVGGQGISQPQHF.